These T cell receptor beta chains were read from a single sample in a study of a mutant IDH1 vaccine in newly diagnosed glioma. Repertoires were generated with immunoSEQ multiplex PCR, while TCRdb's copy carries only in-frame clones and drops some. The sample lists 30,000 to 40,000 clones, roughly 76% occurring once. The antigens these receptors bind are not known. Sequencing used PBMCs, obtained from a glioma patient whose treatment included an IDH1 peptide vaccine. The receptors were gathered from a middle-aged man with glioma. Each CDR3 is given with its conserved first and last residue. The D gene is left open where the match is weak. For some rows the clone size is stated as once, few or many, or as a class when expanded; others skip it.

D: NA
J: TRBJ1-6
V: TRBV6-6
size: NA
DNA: TGTGCCAGCCTTATACGGTCTAGATCACCCCTCCACTTT
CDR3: CASLIRSRSPLHF

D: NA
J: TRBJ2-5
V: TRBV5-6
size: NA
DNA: TGTGCCAGCAGCTCCACGGTCCCAGAGACCCAGTACTTC
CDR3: CASSSTVPETQYF

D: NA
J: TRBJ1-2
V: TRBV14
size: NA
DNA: TGTGCCAGCAGCCAAACTCGGGGGCAGGGCTTCCATGGCTACACCTTC
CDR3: CASSQTRGQGFHGYTF

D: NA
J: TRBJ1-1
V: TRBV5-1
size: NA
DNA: TGCGCCAGCAGGCTGGAAGGGGGGAACACTGAAGCTTTCTTT
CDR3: CASRLEGGNTEAFF

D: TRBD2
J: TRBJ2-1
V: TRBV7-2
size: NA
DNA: TGTGCCAGCACGCCGCAAGCGGGAGACAATGAGCAGTTCTTC
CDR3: CASTPQAGDNEQFF

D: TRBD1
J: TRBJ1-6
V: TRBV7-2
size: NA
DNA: TGTGCCAGCAGTCGGGACAGGGAAGAATCACCCCTCCACTTT
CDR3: CASSRDREESPLHF

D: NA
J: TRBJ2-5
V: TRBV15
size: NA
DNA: TGTGCCACCAGCAGAGAGGGGGTCCAAGAGACCCAGTACTTC
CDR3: CATSREGVQETQYF

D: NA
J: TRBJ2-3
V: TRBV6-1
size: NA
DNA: TGTGCCAGCAGTCGTACCGGGGGGCAGTATTTT
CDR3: CASSRTGGQYF

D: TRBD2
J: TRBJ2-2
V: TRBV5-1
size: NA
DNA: TGCGCCAGCAGCGTGCGGGCGACTAGCGGGGGACCAAACACCGGGGAGCTGTTTTTT
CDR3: CASSVRATSGGPNTGELFF

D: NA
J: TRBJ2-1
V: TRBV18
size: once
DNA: TGTGCCAGCTCACCTCAAGGCGGGAACAATGAGCAGTTCTTC
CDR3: CASSPQGGNNEQFF

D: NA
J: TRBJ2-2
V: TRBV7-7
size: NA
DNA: TGTGCCAGCAGCTTCCGGGGGGCATCGAACACCGGGGAGCTGTTTTTT
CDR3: CASSFRGASNTGELFF

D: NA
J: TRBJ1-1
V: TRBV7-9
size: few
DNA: TGTGCCAGCAGCTTAGTTCCAGGTTCTTATGAAGACACTGAAGCTTTCTTT
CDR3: CASSLVPGSYEDTEAFF

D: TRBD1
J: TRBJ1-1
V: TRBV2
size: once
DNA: TGTGCCAGCAGTCCCGGACAGGGGCCCAACACTGAAGCTTTCTTT
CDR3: CASSPGQGPNTEAFF

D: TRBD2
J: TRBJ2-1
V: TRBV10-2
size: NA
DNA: TGCGCCAGTGGACTAGCGGGGGAGAACAATGAGCAGTTCTTC
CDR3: CASGLAGENNEQFF

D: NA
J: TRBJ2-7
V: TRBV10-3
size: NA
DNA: TGTGCCATCAGTGTAGGAGCCGGAGGTAGCCTCGAGCAGTACTTC
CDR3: CAISVGAGGSLEQYF

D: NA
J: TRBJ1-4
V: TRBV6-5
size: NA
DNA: TGTGCCACCAAGGAGTTAGGGGGGGAAAAACTGTTTTTT
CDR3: CATKELGGEKLFF

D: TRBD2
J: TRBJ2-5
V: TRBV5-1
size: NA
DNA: TGCGCCAGCAGCCTGGGCAGGGAGGGGGAGACCCAGTACTTC
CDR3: CASSLGREGETQYF

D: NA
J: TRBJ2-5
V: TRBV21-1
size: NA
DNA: TGTGCCAGCAGCGGAACCAGGTTACGAGAGACCCAGTACTTC
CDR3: CASSGTRLRETQYF

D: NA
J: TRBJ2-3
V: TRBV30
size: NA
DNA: TGTGCCTGGAGTTTTAGCACAGATACGCAGTATTTT
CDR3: CAWSFSTDTQYF

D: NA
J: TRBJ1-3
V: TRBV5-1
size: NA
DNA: TGCGCCAGCAGCCCCGGGGTCTCTGGAAACACCATATATTTT
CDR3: CASSPGVSGNTIYF

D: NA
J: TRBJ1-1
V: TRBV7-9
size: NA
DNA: TGTGCCAGCAGCTTAGATGGGGTTGGCACTGAAGCTTTCTTT
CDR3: CASSLDGVGTEAFF

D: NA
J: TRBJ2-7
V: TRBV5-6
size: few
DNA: TGTGCCAGCAGCTTGGTTAAGGGCGAGCAGTACTTC
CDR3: CASSLVKGEQYF

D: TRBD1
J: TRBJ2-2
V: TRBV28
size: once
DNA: TGTGCCAGCAGACCAGGGGGGAACACCGGGGAGCTGTTTTTT
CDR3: CASRPGGNTGELFF

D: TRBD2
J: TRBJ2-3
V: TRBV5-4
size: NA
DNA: TGTGCCAGCAGATACACTAGCGGTCCTTTCACAGATACGCAGTATTTT
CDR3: CASRYTSGPFTDTQYF

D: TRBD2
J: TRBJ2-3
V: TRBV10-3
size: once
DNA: TGTGCCATCAGGGGACTAGCCCTCAGGGGGGAGCAGTATTTT
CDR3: CAIRGLALRGEQYF

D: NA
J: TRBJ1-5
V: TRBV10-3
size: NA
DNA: TGTGCCATCAATTCCGGGGACGGGAGGGACAATCAGCCCCAGCATTTT
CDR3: CAINSGDGRDNQPQHF

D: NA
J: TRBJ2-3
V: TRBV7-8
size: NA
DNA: TGTGCCAGCAGCTTTCTTGTGAGCACAGATACGCAGTATTTT
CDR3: CASSFLVSTDTQYF

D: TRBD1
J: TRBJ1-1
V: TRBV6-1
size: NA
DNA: TGTGCCAGCAGTGAACCTACAGGGGGCACTGAAGCTTTCTTT
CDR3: CASSEPTGGTEAFF

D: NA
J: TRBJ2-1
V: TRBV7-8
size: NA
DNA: TGTGCCAGCAGCTTAAGTAGGCTCTACAATGAGCAGTTCTTC
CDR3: CASSLSRLYNEQFF

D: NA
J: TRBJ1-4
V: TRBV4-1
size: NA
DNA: TGCGCCAGCAGCCAAGCCCATGAGGAAAAACTGTTTTTT
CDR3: CASSQAHEEKLFF

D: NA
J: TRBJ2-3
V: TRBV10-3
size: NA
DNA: TGTGCCATCAGTGAGTCCACCGAGAGCACAGATACGCAGTATTTT
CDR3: CAISESTESTDTQYF

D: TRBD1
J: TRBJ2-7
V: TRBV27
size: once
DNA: TGTGCCAGCAGTTTAGGGACAGGGGGGTTCTACGAGCAGTACTTC
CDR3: CASSLGTGGFYEQYF

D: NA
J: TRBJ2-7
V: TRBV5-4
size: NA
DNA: TGTGCCAGCAGCTGGAGCTCGGGGGGCCCCTACGAGCAGTACTTC
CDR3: CASSWSSGGPYEQYF

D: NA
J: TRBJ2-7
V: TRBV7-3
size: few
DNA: TGTGCCAGCAGCTTAGGGCCCTTCTACGAGCAGTACTTC
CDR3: CASSLGPFYEQYF

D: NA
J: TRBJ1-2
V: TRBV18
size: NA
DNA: TGTGCCAGCTCCGGACAGTCTAACTATGGCTACACCTTC
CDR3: CASSGQSNYGYTF

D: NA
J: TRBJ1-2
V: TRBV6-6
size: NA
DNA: TGTGCCAGCAGTGACAGCCCCGTCTTGAGGACCTTC
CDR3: CASSDSPVLRTF

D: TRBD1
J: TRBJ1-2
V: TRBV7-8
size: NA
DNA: TGTGCCAGCAGCCCAGGACAGGGTTATGGCTACACCTTC
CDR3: CASSPGQGYGYTF

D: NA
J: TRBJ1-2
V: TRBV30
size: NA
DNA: TGTGCCTGGCCAGAGAAGAATGGCTACACCTTC
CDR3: CAWPEKNGYTF

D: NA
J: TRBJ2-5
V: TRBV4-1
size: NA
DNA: TGCGCCAGCAGCCAGAACCAGGACCGGGTGGAAGAGACCCAGTACTTC
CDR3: CASSQNQDRVEETQYF

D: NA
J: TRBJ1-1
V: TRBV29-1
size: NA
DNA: TGCAGCGTCGGGGGGGGGCTTCGGGGGAACACTGAAGCTTTCTTT
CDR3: CSVGGGLRGNTEAFF

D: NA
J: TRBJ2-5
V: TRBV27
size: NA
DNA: TGTGCCAGCAGACAAAGTAGACAACTAGGACAAGAGACCCAGTACTTC
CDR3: CASRQSRQLGQETQYF